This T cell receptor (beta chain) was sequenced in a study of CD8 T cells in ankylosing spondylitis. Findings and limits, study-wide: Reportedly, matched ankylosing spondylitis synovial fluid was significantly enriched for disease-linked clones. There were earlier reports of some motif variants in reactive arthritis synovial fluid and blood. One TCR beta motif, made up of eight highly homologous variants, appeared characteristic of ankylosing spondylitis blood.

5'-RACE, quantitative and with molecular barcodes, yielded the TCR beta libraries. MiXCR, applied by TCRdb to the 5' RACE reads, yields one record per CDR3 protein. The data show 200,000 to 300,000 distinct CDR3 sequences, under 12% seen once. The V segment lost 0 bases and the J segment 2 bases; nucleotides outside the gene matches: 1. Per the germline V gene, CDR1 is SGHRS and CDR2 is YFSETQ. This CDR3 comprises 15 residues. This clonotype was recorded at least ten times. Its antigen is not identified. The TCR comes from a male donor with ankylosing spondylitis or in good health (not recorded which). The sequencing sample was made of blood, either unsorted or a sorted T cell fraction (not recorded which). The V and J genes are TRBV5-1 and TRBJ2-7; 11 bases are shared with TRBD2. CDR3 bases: TGCGCCAGCAGCTTGGTACTAGCGGGGGCCTACGAGCAGTACTTC. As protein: CASSLVLAGAYEQYF. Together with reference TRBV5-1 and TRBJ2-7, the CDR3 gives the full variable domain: KAGVTQTPRYLIKTRGQQVTLSCSPISGHRSVSWYQQTPGQGLQFLFEYFSETQRNKGNFPGRFSGRQFSNSRSEMNVSTLELGDSALYLCASSLVLAGAYEQYFGPGTRLTVT.